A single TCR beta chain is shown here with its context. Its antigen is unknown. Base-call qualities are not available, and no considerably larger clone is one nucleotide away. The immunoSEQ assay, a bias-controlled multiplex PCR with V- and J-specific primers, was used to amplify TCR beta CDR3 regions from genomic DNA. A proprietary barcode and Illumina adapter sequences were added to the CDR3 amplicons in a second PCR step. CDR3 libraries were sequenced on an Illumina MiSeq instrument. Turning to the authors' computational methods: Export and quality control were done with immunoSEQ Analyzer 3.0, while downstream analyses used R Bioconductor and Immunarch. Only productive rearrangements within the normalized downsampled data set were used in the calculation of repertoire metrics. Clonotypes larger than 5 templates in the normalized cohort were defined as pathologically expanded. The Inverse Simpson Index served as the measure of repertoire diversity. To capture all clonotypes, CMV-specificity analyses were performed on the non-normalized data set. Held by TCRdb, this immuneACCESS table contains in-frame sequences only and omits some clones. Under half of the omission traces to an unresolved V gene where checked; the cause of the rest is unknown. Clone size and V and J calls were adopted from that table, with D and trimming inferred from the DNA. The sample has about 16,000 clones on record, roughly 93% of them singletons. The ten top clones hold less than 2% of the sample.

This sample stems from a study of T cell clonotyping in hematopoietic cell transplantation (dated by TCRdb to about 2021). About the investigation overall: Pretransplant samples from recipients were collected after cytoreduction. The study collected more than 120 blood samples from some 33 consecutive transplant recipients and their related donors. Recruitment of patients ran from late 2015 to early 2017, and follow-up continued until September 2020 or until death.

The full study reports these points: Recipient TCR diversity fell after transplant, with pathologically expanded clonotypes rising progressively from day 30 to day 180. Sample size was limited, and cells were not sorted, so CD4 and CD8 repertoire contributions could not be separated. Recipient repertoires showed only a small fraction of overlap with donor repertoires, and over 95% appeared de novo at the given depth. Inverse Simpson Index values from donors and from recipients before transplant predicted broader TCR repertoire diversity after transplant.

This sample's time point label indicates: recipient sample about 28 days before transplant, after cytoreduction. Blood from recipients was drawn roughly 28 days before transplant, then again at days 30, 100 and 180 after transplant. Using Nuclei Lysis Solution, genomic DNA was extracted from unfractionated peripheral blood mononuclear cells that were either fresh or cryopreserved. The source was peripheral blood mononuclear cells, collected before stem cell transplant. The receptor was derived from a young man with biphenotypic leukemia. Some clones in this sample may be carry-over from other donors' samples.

The nucleotide sequence is TGTGCCAGCAGTGAAAGGGACAGGGCCTACGAGCAGTACTTC. This yields the protein CASSERDRAYEQYF. The rearranged chain carries TRBV2 and TRBJ2-7; 9 bases in the junction line up with TRBD1. The cysteine opens and the phenylalanine closes a CDR3 of 14 amino acids. Left in the record is the CDR3 DNA by itself, 42 bases read in frame from the first base. Unmatched junction bases come to 1, with V trimmed by 2 bases and J by 2 bases. CDR1 SNHLY and CDR2 FYNNEI are derived from the germline V gene. Reference TRBV2 and TRBJ2-7 proteins supply the regions before and after the CDR3; the full variable domain is: EPEVTQTPSHQVTQMGQEVILRCVPISNHLYFYWYRQILGQKVEFLVSFYNNEISEKSEIFDDQFSVERPDGSNFTLKIRSTKLEDSAMYFCASSERDRAYEQYFGPGTRLTVT.